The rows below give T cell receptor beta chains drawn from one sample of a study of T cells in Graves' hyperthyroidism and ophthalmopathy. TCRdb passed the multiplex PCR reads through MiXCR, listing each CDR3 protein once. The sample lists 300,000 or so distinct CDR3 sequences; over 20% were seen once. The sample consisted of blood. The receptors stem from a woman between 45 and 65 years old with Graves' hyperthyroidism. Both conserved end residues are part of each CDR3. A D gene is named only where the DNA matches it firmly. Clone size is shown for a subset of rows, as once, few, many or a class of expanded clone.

cdr3_aa: CSASDRGRFGELFF
cdr3_nt: TGCAGTGCTAGTGACAGGGGGCGGTTCGGGGAGCTGTTTTTT
d_call: TRBD1
v_call: TRBV20-1
clone_size: many
j_call: TRBJ2-2

cdr3_aa: CATSDPDRGPSTGELFF
cdr3_nt: TGTGCCACCAGTGACCCTGACAGGGGTCCCAGCACCGGGGAGCTGTTTTTT
d_call: TRBD1
v_call: TRBV24-1
clone_size: .
j_call: TRBJ2-2

cdr3_aa: CASSLVGTSGNEQFF
cdr3_nt: TGTGCCAGCAGCTTAGTCGGGACTAGCGGGAATGAGCAGTTCTTC
d_call: TRBD2
v_call: TRBV11-3
clone_size: many
j_call: TRBJ2-1

cdr3_aa: CASSRTRPTGVRRESYGGQFF
cdr3_nt: TGTGCCAGCAGTCGAACCCGGCCGACAGGAGTACGGCGGGAGTCTTATGGTGGGCAGTTCTTC
d_call: .
v_call: TRBV28
clone_size: many
j_call: TRBJ2-1

cdr3_aa: CSASPISGSIRFF
cdr3_nt: TGCAGTGCTAGTCCTATTAGCGGGAGCATCCGGTTCTTC
d_call: TRBD2
v_call: TRBV20-1
clone_size: few
j_call: TRBJ2-1

cdr3_aa: CSARTSQGVRQETQYF
cdr3_nt: TGCAGTGCTAGAACATCACAGGGGGTTCGGCAAGAGACCCAGTACTTC
d_call: TRBD1
v_call: TRBV20-1
clone_size: many
j_call: TRBJ2-5

cdr3_aa: CASSLEGASGYTF
cdr3_nt: TGCGCCAGCAGCTTGGAGGGGGCTAGTGGCTACACCTTC
d_call: TRBD1
v_call: TRBV5-1
clone_size: few
j_call: TRBJ1-2

cdr3_aa: CASSAQAGETQYF
cdr3_nt: TGCGCCAGCAGTGCCCAGGCGGGGGAGACCCAGTACTTC
d_call: .
v_call: TRBV10-2
clone_size: many
j_call: TRBJ2-5

cdr3_aa: CSVRPVLKDTQYF
cdr3_nt: TGCAGCGTCAGACCAGTGCTAAAAGATACGCAGTATTTT
d_call: .
v_call: TRBV29-1
clone_size: .
j_call: TRBJ2-3

cdr3_aa: CASSVRESTDTQYF
cdr3_nt: TGTGCCAGCAGTGTTCGGGAGAGCACAGATACGCAGTATTTT
d_call: .
v_call: TRBV2
clone_size: many
j_call: TRBJ2-3

cdr3_aa: CASSVGDTLGGYTF
cdr3_nt: TGTGCCAGCAGCGTAGGAGACACCCTGGGGGGCTACACCTTC
d_call: .
v_call: TRBV9
clone_size: .
j_call: TRBJ1-2